These T cell receptor beta chains were read from a single sample in a study of technical replicates of blood from several donors. The protocol was immunoSEQ multiplex PCR, while the TCRdb copy is restricted to in-frame clones and leaves out a portion. This sample has around 76,000 clones; about 96% occur once, and the top ten carry 0.22%. The sample taken for sequencing was T cells isolated from PBMCs. These receptors were taken from a human donor in good health. Both conserved end residues are part of each CDR3. D genes are given only for firm matches. A row's size may be missing; if present it is once, few, many or a size class.

d_call: TRBD2
v_call: TRBV5-1
j_call: TRBJ2-3
clone_size: NA
cdr3_aa: CASSLEDLTSGVDTQYF
cdr3_nt: TGCGCCAGCAGCTTGGAAGATTTGACTAGCGGGGTAGATACGCAGTATTTT

d_call: NA
v_call: TRBV20-1
j_call: TRBJ1-4
clone_size: NA
cdr3_aa: CSGSTNEKLFF
cdr3_nt: TGCAGTGGGTCTACGAATGAAAAACTGTTTTTT

d_call: NA
v_call: TRBV7-2
j_call: TRBJ1-6
clone_size: NA
cdr3_aa: CASSSPSGVTYNSPLHF
cdr3_nt: TGTGCCAGCAGCTCCCCCTCAGGGGTAACCTATAATTCACCCCTCCACTTT

d_call: NA
v_call: TRBV30
j_call: TRBJ2-3
clone_size: once
cdr3_aa: CAWSVLRGRDTQYF
cdr3_nt: TGTGCCTGGAGTGTATTGCGGGGAAGAGATACGCAGTATTTT

d_call: NA
v_call: TRBV2
j_call: TRBJ2-5
clone_size: once
cdr3_aa: CASSNTNQETQYF
cdr3_nt: TGTGCCAGCAGTAACACAAACCAAGAGACCCAGTACTTC

d_call: TRBD1
v_call: TRBV2
j_call: TRBJ1-6
clone_size: NA
cdr3_aa: CASTGQGADSPLHF
cdr3_nt: TGTGCCAGCACGGGACAGGGGGCTGACTCACCCCTCCACTTT

d_call: TRBD2
v_call: TRBV5-6
j_call: TRBJ2-2
clone_size: NA
cdr3_aa: CASRRIPGLADTGELFF
cdr3_nt: TGTGCCAGCAGGAGGATACCGGGACTAGCTGACACCGGGGAGCTGTTTTTT

d_call: TRBD1
v_call: TRBV6-4
j_call: TRBJ1-2
clone_size: once
cdr3_aa: CASSPGQGPAYGYTF
cdr3_nt: TGTGCCAGCAGTCCTGGACAGGGCCCTGCATATGGCTACACCTTC

d_call: TRBD1
v_call: TRBV9
j_call: TRBJ2-2
clone_size: NA
cdr3_aa: CASSVVKGQTNTGELFF
cdr3_nt: TGTGCCAGCAGCGTAGTGAAGGGACAGACTAACACCGGGGAGCTGTTTTTT

d_call: TRBD2
v_call: TRBV11-2
j_call: TRBJ2-7
clone_size: NA
cdr3_aa: CASSLAPGRAYEQYF
cdr3_nt: TGTGCCAGCAGCTTAGCCCCAGGGAGGGCCTACGAGCAGTACTTC

d_call: NA
v_call: TRBV25-1
j_call: TRBJ1-5
clone_size: NA
cdr3_aa: CASSDPQSGNQPQHF
cdr3_nt: TGTGCCAGCAGTGACCCTCAATCGGGCAATCAGCCCCAGCATTTT

d_call: NA
v_call: TRBV6-5
j_call: TRBJ2-2
clone_size: NA
cdr3_aa: CASRHPVRGTGELFF
cdr3_nt: TGTGCCAGCAGGCACCCCGTGCGCGGCACCGGGGAGCTGTTTTTT

d_call: NA
v_call: TRBV29-1
j_call: TRBJ1-1
clone_size: NA
cdr3_aa: CSVECVTNENTEAFF
cdr3_nt: TGCAGCGTTGAGTGTGTTACAAACGAGAACACTGAAGCTTTCTTT

d_call: NA
v_call: TRBV4-2
j_call: TRBJ2-7
clone_size: NA
cdr3_aa: CASSQDHQRSSYEQYF
cdr3_nt: TGTGCCAGCAGCCAAGATCATCAGCGGTCCTCCTACGAGCAGTACTTC

d_call: TRBD2
v_call: TRBV6-5
j_call: TRBJ2-5
clone_size: NA
cdr3_aa: CASSNGGAGETQYF
cdr3_nt: TGTGCCAGCAGTAACGGGGGGGCCGGTGAGACCCAGTACTTC

d_call: TRBD2
v_call: TRBV28
j_call: TRBJ2-5
clone_size: NA
cdr3_aa: CASSLVAGGSEGTQYF
cdr3_nt: TGTGCCAGCAGTTTAGTTGCGGGGGGGAGTGAAGGGACCCAGTACTTC

d_call: TRBD2
v_call: TRBV2
j_call: TRBJ2-5
clone_size: NA
cdr3_aa: CASSETLAGVQYF
cdr3_nt: TGTGCCAGCAGTGAGACACTAGCGGGGGTGCAGTACTTC

d_call: NA
v_call: TRBV7-8
j_call: TRBJ2-1
clone_size: NA
cdr3_aa: CASSLGMIAERTYNEQFF
cdr3_nt: TGTGCCAGCAGCTTAGGGATGATAGCGGAACGGACCTACAATGAGCAGTTCTTC

d_call: NA
v_call: TRBV11-3
j_call: TRBJ2-2
clone_size: NA
cdr3_aa: CASSHSNTGELFF
cdr3_nt: TGTGCCAGCAGCCACTCAAACACCGGGGAGCTGTTTTTT

d_call: NA
v_call: TRBV2
j_call: TRBJ2-7
clone_size: NA
cdr3_aa: CASSGPTSYEQYF
cdr3_nt: TGTGCCAGCAGTGGCCCTACCTCCTACGAGCAGTACTTC

d_call: NA
v_call: TRBV6-1
j_call: TRBJ2-7
clone_size: NA
cdr3_aa: CASSPSSSLTYEQYF
cdr3_nt: TGTGCCAGCAGCCCCAGTTCTAGTCTAACCTACGAGCAGTACTTC

d_call: TRBD2
v_call: TRBV5-1
j_call: TRBJ2-2
clone_size: NA
cdr3_aa: CASSQTSGRAGGELFF
cdr3_nt: TGCGCCAGCAGCCAAACTAGCGGGAGGGCCGGCGGGGAGCTGTTTTTT

d_call: NA
v_call: TRBV6-5
j_call: TRBJ1-2
clone_size: NA
cdr3_aa: CASRRGTASYGYTF
cdr3_nt: TGTGCCAGCCGCCGGGGGACTGCTAGCTATGGCTACACCTTC

d_call: TRBD1
v_call: TRBV6-6
j_call: TRBJ1-1
clone_size: NA
cdr3_aa: CASRTGQGYTEAFF
cdr3_nt: TGTGCCAGCAGGACCGGACAGGGATACACTGAAGCTTTCTTT

d_call: TRBD1
v_call: TRBV18
j_call: TRBJ1-5
clone_size: NA
cdr3_aa: CASSPGQARNQPQHF
cdr3_nt: TGTGCCAGCTCACCCGGACAGGCTCGGAATCAGCCCCAGCATTTT

d_call: TRBD1
v_call: TRBV6-5
j_call: TRBJ2-7
clone_size: NA
cdr3_aa: CASRMPGGAGYEQYF
cdr3_nt: TGTGCCAGCAGGATGCCAGGGGGCGCCGGCTACGAGCAGTACTTC

d_call: NA
v_call: TRBV7-9
j_call: TRBJ1-1
clone_size: few
cdr3_aa: CASSYGGSEAFF
cdr3_nt: TGTGCCAGCAGCTACGGGGGAAGTGAAGCTTTCTTT

d_call: TRBD1
v_call: TRBV19
j_call: TRBJ1-5
clone_size: NA
cdr3_aa: CASFHRGLGPQHF
cdr3_nt: TGTGCCAGTTTCCACAGGGGGCTAGGGCCCCAGCATTTT

d_call: NA
v_call: TRBV19
j_call: TRBJ1-1
clone_size: NA
cdr3_aa: CASSIRGIGEAFF
cdr3_nt: TGTGCCAGTAGTATAAGAGGGATTGGTGAAGCTTTCTTT

d_call: NA
v_call: TRBV5-1
j_call: TRBJ2-7
clone_size: NA
cdr3_aa: CASSLDGRTYEQYF
cdr3_nt: TGCGCCAGCAGCTTGGATGGCAGGACCTACGAGCAGTACTTC

d_call: NA
v_call: TRBV6-5
j_call: TRBJ2-7
clone_size: once
cdr3_aa: CASSYSRSGEQYF
cdr3_nt: TGTGCCAGCAGTTACTCGAGGTCGGGGGAGCAGTACTTC

d_call: NA
v_call: TRBV5-1
j_call: TRBJ1-1
clone_size: NA
cdr3_aa: CASSFRSAGAGTPNTEAFF
cdr3_nt: TGCGCCAGCAGCTTCAGAAGCGCGGGGGCGGGGACACCGAACACTGAAGCTTTCTTT

d_call: NA
v_call: TRBV6-6
j_call: TRBJ2-1
clone_size: NA
cdr3_aa: CASSPLAEGNEQFF
cdr3_nt: TGTGCCAGCTCTCCACTAGCAGAGGGCAATGAGCAGTTCTTC

d_call: TRBD1
v_call: TRBV28
j_call: TRBJ2-1
clone_size: NA
cdr3_aa: CASSLGTGVYNEQFF
cdr3_nt: TGTGCCAGCAGTTTAGGAACAGGGGTATACAATGAGCAGTTCTTC

d_call: TRBD1
v_call: TRBV2
j_call: TRBJ1-5
clone_size: NA
cdr3_aa: CASRLDRGGPEAQHF
cdr3_nt: TGTGCCAGCAGATTAGACAGGGGAGGACCGGAAGCCCAGCATTTT

d_call: TRBD1
v_call: TRBV6-1
j_call: TRBJ1-2
clone_size: NA
cdr3_aa: CASSATGTGGFGSYGYTF
cdr3_nt: TGTGCCAGCAGTGCAACCGGGACAGGGGGTTTCGGCTCCTATGGCTACACCTTC

d_call: TRBD1
v_call: TRBV12-5
j_call: TRBJ1-5
clone_size: NA
cdr3_aa: CASAIMTGGRQPQHF
cdr3_nt: TGTGCTAGTGCCATAATGACAGGGGGCAGACAGCCCCAGCATTTT

d_call: NA
v_call: TRBV28
j_call: TRBJ2-7
clone_size: NA
cdr3_aa: CASRLGLAKDEQYF
cdr3_nt: TGTGCCAGCAGGCTTGGGTTAGCGAAGGACGAGCAGTACTTC

d_call: NA
v_call: TRBV7-2
j_call: TRBJ2-2
clone_size: once
cdr3_aa: CASSLVGGGELFF
cdr3_nt: TGTGCCAGCAGCTTAGTAGGAGGCGGGGAGCTGTTTTTT

d_call: TRBD1
v_call: TRBV19
j_call: TRBJ1-1
clone_size: NA
cdr3_aa: CASTPARSGGWTEAFF
cdr3_nt: TGTGCCAGTACCCCCGCCCGGTCAGGGGGATGGACTGAAGCTTTCTTT

d_call: NA
v_call: TRBV2
j_call: TRBJ2-1
clone_size: NA
cdr3_aa: CATIENEQFF
cdr3_nt: TGTGCCACCATCGAGAATGAGCAGTTCTTC

d_call: NA
v_call: TRBV4-1
j_call: TRBJ1-4
clone_size: once
cdr3_aa: CASSRLNLGIRDTGEKLFF
cdr3_nt: TGCGCCAGCAGCCGACTAAATCTGGGGATCCGGGACACGGGGGAAAAACTGTTTTTT

d_call: TRBD2
v_call: TRBV28
j_call: TRBJ2-3
clone_size: NA
cdr3_aa: CASSGPGLASSTDTQYF
cdr3_nt: TGTGCCAGCAGCGGACCAGGACTAGCGTCTAGCACAGATACGCAGTATTTT

d_call: TRBD2
v_call: TRBV4-1
j_call: TRBJ2-3
clone_size: NA
cdr3_aa: CASSQPSGRALGADTQYF
cdr3_nt: TGCGCCAGCAGCCAGCCTAGCGGGAGGGCCCTCGGGGCAGATACGCAGTATTTT

d_call: TRBD1
v_call: TRBV4-1
j_call: TRBJ2-3
clone_size: NA
cdr3_aa: CASSLGQGRDTQYF
cdr3_nt: TGCGCCAGCAGCTTAGGACAGGGAAGAGATACGCAGTATTTT

d_call: TRBD1
v_call: TRBV7-3
j_call: TRBJ1-1
clone_size: NA
cdr3_aa: CASSLSGTGVTEAFF
cdr3_nt: TGTGCCAGCAGCTTAAGTGGGACAGGGGTAACTGAAGCTTTCTTT

d_call: NA
v_call: TRBV27
j_call: TRBJ1-1
clone_size: NA
cdr3_aa: CASRIRGNTEAFF
cdr3_nt: TGTGCCAGCAGGATCAGGGGTAACACTGAAGCTTTCTTT

d_call: NA
v_call: TRBV13
j_call: TRBJ1-2
clone_size: NA
cdr3_aa: CASSQRPGLDGYTF
cdr3_nt: TGTGCCAGCAGCCAGCGGCCGGGTCTGGATGGCTACACCTTC

d_call: NA
v_call: TRBV28
j_call: TRBJ2-7
clone_size: NA
cdr3_aa: CASSFRSREQYF
cdr3_nt: TGTGCCAGCAGTTTTCGTTCGAGGGAGCAGTACTTC

d_call: NA
v_call: TRBV19
j_call: TRBJ1-1
clone_size: NA
cdr3_aa: CASSTDQRGNTEAFF
cdr3_nt: TGTGCCAGTAGTACGGACCAAAGGGGGAACACTGAAGCTTTCTTT

d_call: NA
v_call: TRBV28
j_call: TRBJ1-2
clone_size: NA
cdr3_aa: CASSTSLYGYTF
cdr3_nt: TGTGCCAGCAGCACAAGTCTCTATGGCTACACCTTC

d_call: NA
v_call: TRBV6-5
j_call: TRBJ2-7
clone_size: NA
cdr3_aa: CASSYSFGQGGYEQYF
cdr3_nt: TGTGCCAGCAGTTACTCGTTCGGTCAGGGTGGTTACGAGCAGTACTTC

d_call: TRBD1
v_call: TRBV29-1
j_call: TRBJ2-7
clone_size: NA
cdr3_aa: CNGQGPHPYEQYF
cdr3_nt: TGCAACGGACAGGGTCCCCACCCCTACGAGCAGTACTTC

d_call: NA
v_call: TRBV28
j_call: TRBJ2-7
clone_size: NA
cdr3_aa: CASSSFRGIVDPYEQYF
cdr3_nt: TGTGCCAGCAGTTCCTTCAGGGGTATAGTTGATCCCTACGAGCAGTACTTC